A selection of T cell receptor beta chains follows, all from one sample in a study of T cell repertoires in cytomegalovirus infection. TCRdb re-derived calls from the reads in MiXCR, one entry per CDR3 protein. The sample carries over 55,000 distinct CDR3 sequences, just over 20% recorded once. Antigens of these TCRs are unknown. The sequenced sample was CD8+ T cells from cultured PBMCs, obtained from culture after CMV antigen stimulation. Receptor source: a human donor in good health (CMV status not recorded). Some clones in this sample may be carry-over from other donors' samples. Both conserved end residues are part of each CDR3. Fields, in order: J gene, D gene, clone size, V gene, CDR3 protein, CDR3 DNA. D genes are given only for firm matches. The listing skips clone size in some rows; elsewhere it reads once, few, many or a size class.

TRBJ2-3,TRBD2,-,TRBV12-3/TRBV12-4,CASRPSGGVQYF,TGTGCCAGCAGACCTAGCGGGGGGGTACAGTATTTT
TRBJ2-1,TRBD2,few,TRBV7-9,CASSRTSGGAYSNEQFF,TGTGCCAGCAGCCGGACTAGCGGGGGGGCCTACAGTAATGAGCAGTTCTTC
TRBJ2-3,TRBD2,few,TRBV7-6,CASSLAFISGASTDTQYF,TGTGCCAGCAGCTTAGCGTTTATAAGCGGGGCTAGCACAGATACGCAGTATTTT
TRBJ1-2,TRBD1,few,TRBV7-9,CASSGQGDARPNYGYTF,TGTGCCAGCAGTGGACAGGGGGACGCCCGACCTAACTATGGCTACACCTTC
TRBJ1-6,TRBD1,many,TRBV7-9,CASSAPGQGVNSPLHF,TGTGCCAGCAGCGCACCCGGACAGGGAGTTAATTCACCCCTCCACTTT
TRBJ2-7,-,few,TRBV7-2,CASSAQGSPSYEQYF,TGTGCCAGCAGCGCGCAGGGATCTCCCTCCTACGAGCAGTACTTC
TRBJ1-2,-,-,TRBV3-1,CASSQGVFVGDPGPPYGYTF,TGTGCCAGCAGCCAAGGGGTCTTCGTGGGGGATCCTGGTCCCCCGTATGGCTACACCTTC
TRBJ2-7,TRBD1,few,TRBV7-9,CASSSRDRTYEQYF,TGTGCCAGCAGCTCAAGGGACAGAACCTACGAGCAGTACTTC
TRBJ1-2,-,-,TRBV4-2,CASSQDFKGYGYTF,TGTGCCAGCAGCCAAGATTTTAAGGGCTATGGCTACACCTTC
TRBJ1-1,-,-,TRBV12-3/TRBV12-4,CASSLSAGNTEAFF,TGTGCCAGCAGTTTATCGGCGGGGAACACTGAAGCTTTCTTT
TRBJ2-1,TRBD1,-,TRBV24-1,CATSDPTIVDRGHGEQFF,TGTGCCACCAGTGACCCTACTATCGTAGACAGGGGTCATGGTGAGCAGTTCTTC
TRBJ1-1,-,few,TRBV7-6,CASSLRADNTEAFF,TGTGCCAGCAGCTTGAGGGCAGATAACACTGAAGCTTTCTTT
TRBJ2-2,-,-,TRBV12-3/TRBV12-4,CASSLVPGELFF,TGTGCCAGCAGTTTAGTCCCCGGGGAGCTGTTTTTT
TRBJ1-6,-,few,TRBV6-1,CASSDIGQRSSYNSPLHF,TGTGCCAGCAGTGATATCGGGCAGCGGAGCTCCTATAATTCACCCCTCCACTTT
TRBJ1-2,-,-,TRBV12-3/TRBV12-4,CASSPRAGYYTF,TGTGCCAGCAGTCCCCGGGCAGGGTACTACACCTTC
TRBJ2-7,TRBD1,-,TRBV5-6,CASSATTGGQYF,TGTGCCAGCAGCGCAACAACAGGGGGGCAGTACTTC
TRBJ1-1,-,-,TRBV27,CASSFQGLYTEAFF,TGTGCCAGCAGTTTCCAGGGGCTTTACACTGAAGCTTTCTTT
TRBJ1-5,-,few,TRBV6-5,CASSRSSYSNQPQHF,TGTGCCAGCAGCCGATCTTCTTATAGCAATCAGCCCCAGCATTTT
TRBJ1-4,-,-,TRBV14,CASSYPVGPLDDGGEKLFF,TGTGCCAGCAGCTACCCGGTCGGACCCCTAGACGATGGAGGTGAAAAACTGTTTTTT
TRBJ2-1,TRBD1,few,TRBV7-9,CASSSTDRGYDNEQFF,TGTGCCAGCAGCTCGACGGACAGGGGGTACGACAATGAGCAGTTCTTC
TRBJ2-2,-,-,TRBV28,CASSLTRTGELFF,TGTGCCAGCAGTTTAACAAGGACCGGGGAGCTGTTTTTT
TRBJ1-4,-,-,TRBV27,CASSLSRRATNEKLFF,TGTGCCAGCAGTTTATCGAGGAGGGCAACTAATGAAAAACTGTTTTTT
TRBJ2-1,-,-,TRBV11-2,CASSPRLAAYNEQFF,TGTGCCAGCAGCCCACGCCTAGCAGCCTACAATGAGCAGTTCTTC